The rows below give T cell receptor beta chains drawn from one sample of a study of blood T cell repertoires in COVID-19. The protocol was immunoSEQ multiplex PCR, while the TCRdb copy is restricted to in-frame clones and leaves out a portion. The sample shows around 350,000 clones, around nine tenths of them seen only once. The sequenced sample consisted of peripheral blood. The source of these receptors is a human donor in a cohort sampled during active COVID-19. Each CDR3 is given with its conserved first and last residue. A D gene is named only where the DNA matches it firmly. The size field is filled for only some rows; it gives once, few, many or a size class.

clone size: .; J gene: TRBJ1-1; V gene: TRBV6-5; D gene: TRBD1; CDR3 protein: CASSRGTGEAFF; CDR3 DNA: TGTGCCAGCAGTCGAGGGACAGGGGAAGCTTTCTTT
clone size: .; J gene: TRBJ2-7; V gene: TRBV7-9; D gene: TRBD1; CDR3 protein: CASSSQTGDEQYF; CDR3 DNA: TGTGCCAGCAGCTCTCAGACAGGGGACGAGCAGTACTTC
clone size: .; J gene: TRBJ2-1; V gene: TRBV28; D gene: TRBD2; CDR3 protein: CASTPYYPGGSKADEQFF; CDR3 DNA: TGTGCCAGCACCCCGTATTATCCGGGAGGGAGTAAAGCCGATGAGCAGTTCTTC
clone size: .; J gene: TRBJ1-6; V gene: TRBV23-1; D gene: .; CDR3 protein: CASQRVRVRSSYNSPLHF; CDR3 DNA: TGCGCCAGCCAAAGGGTCAGGGTTCGAAGCTCCTATAATTCACCCCTCCACTTT
clone size: .; J gene: TRBJ1-5; V gene: TRBV27; D gene: TRBD1; CDR3 protein: CASRQGGNQPQHF; CDR3 DNA: TGTGCCAGCCGACAGGGCGGCAATCAGCCCCAGCATTTT
clone size: .; J gene: TRBJ1-1; V gene: TRBV5-3; D gene: TRBD1; CDR3 protein: CARSLVVGQGKAALTFF; CDR3 DNA: TGTGCCAGAAGCTTGGTAGTAGGACAGGGGAAGGCGGCGTTAACTTTCTTT
clone size: .; J gene: TRBJ1-3; V gene: TRBV6-7; D gene: .; CDR3 protein: CATGGAVHSGNTIYF; CDR3 DNA: TGTGCCACCGGGGGAGCCGTACACTCTGGAAACACCATATATTTT
clone size: once; J gene: TRBJ2-3; V gene: TRBV6-5; D gene: .; CDR3 protein: CASNPPPRDTQYF; CDR3 DNA: TGTGCCAGCAATCCGCCCCCTCGGGATACGCAGTATTTT
clone size: .; J gene: TRBJ2-2; V gene: TRBV18; D gene: .; CDR3 protein: CASSPIPRPGELFF; CDR3 DNA: TGTGCCAGCTCACCAATCCCTAGGCCCGGGGAGCTGTTTTTT
clone size: .; J gene: TRBJ2-3; V gene: TRBV9; D gene: TRBD2; CDR3 protein: CASSVTSGGDTQYF; CDR3 DNA: TGTGCCAGCAGCGTAACTAGCGGGGGTGATACGCAGTATTTT
clone size: once; J gene: TRBJ1-1; V gene: TRBV2; D gene: .; CDR3 protein: CASSDWGEGRRGTEAFF; CDR3 DNA: TGTGCCAGCAGTGACTGGGGTGAGGGGCGGCGGGGGACTGAAGCTTTCTTT
clone size: .; J gene: TRBJ2-2; V gene: TRBV13; D gene: .; CDR3 protein: CASSFGGLPILSDTGELFF; CDR3 DNA: TGTGCCAGCAGCTTTGGTGGACTCCCTATATTGTCCGACACCGGGGAACTGTTTTTT
clone size: .; J gene: TRBJ2-7; V gene: TRBV19; D gene: .; CDR3 protein: CASSMERSEQYF; CDR3 DNA: TGTGCCAGTAGTATGGAACGGAGCGAGCAGTACTTC
clone size: .; J gene: TRBJ1-5; V gene: TRBV28; D gene: .; CDR3 protein: CATYRANQPQHF; CDR3 DNA: TGTGCCACCTACAGGGCAAATCAGCCCCAGCATTTT
clone size: .; J gene: TRBJ2-7; V gene: TRBV4-1; D gene: .; CDR3 protein: CASSQDERGYEQYF; CDR3 DNA: TGCGCCAGCAGCCAAGATGAAAGGGGGTACGAGCAGTACTTC
clone size: .; J gene: TRBJ2-1; V gene: TRBV18; D gene: .; CDR3 protein: CASSRGGNEQFF; CDR3 DNA: TGTGCCAGCTCACGAGGGGGAAATGAGCAGTTCTTC
clone size: .; J gene: TRBJ2-1; V gene: TRBV5-8; D gene: .; CDR3 protein: CASSLDRPKNNEQFF; CDR3 DNA: TGTGCCAGCAGCTTGGACAGGCCAAAAAACAATGAGCAGTTCTTC